These 27 T cell receptor beta chains share one sample of origin, sequenced in a study of beta chain features in type 1 diabetes. Expressed TCRB transcripts were sequenced because the isolated RNA had all been reverse transcribed beforehand. Profiling relied on immunoSEQ multiplex PCR, and the TCRdb table lists in-frame clones only, not all of them. Among approximately 130,000 clones listed, roughly a sixth were seen once. For these TCRs, the target antigens are not known. General study results and limits: TCRB CDR3s were moderately but significantly shorter in Type 1 diabetes patients in all four CD4+ subsets.

What was sequenced was central memory CD4+ T cells from blood. These TCRs come from a man aged 18 to 35 with type 1 diabetes.

The rearrangement joins TRBV7-2 to TRBJ2-1, with no clear D. The CDR3 consists of 15 residues. CDR1 and CDR2 from the germline V gene are SGHTA and FQGNSA. V shed 1 base and J shed 6 bases, with 13 bases lying between them. The CDR3 DNA is TGTGCCAGCAGCTTAGGATCTCTGGCTCCCAATGAGCAGTTCTTC. Amino acid sequence: CASSLGSLAPNEQFF. The full variable domain, completed using reference TRBV7-2 and TRBJ2-1, is GAGVSQSPSNKVTEKGKDVELRCDPISGHTALYWYRQSLGQGLEFLIYFQGNSAPDKSGLPSDRFSAERTGGSVSTLTIQRTQQEDSAVYLCASSLGSLAPNEQFFGPGTRLTVL.

In its sample, this clone was seen a few times. V gene TRBV15 combines with J gene TRBJ2-2; the D is unclear. The V end lost 0 bases, the J end lost 7 bases, and 6 bases lay between the germline ends. CDR1 is LNHNV and CDR2 is YYDKDF in the germline V gene (reference sequence). The CDR3 is 13 residues long. The CDR3 bases are TGTGCCACCAGCAGAGATCTGAGCGGGGAGCTGTTTTTT. Its protein product is CATSRDLSGELFF.

V gene TRBV7-2 combines with J gene TRBJ2-2; TRBD1 agrees at 7 bases. The CDR3 totals 15 residues. CDR1 is SGHTA, CDR2 FQGNSA, per germline. With 2 bases clipped from V and 5 bases from J, the junction kept 5 bases outside the gene matches. The CDR3 sequence: CASSLHGQATGELFF. Here the CDR3 DNA reads TGTGCCAGCAGCTTACACGGACAGGCAACCGGGGAGCTGTTTTTT.

The genes are TRBV6-1 and TRBJ2-1, with 9 positions matching TRBD1. V was clipped by 1 base and J by 9 bases; unmatched bases: 4. The CDR3 runs 14 residues. Germline V gives CDR1 MNHNS, CDR2 SASEGT. The CDR3: CASSEGTDRGEQFF. The CDR3 nucleotides are TGTGCCAGCAGTGAAGGGACGGACAGGGGTGAGCAGTTCTTC.

The chain joins TRBV12-5 to TRBJ2-1; a weak D match, TRBD2 (5 bases). The CDR3 consists of 15 residues. V was trimmed by 1 base and J by 8 bases, leaving 15 bases between them. CDR1 and CDR2 (germline): LGHNT, FRNRAP. CDR3 sequence (DNA): TGTGCTAGTGGTTTGGAGGGCGGGCCCGGTCATGAGCAGTTCTTC. It specifies CASGLEGGPGHEQFF.

The V call is TRBV9, the J call TRBJ2-6; 9 bases are shared with TRBD1. With 4 bases clipped from V and 0 bases from J, the junction kept 8 bases outside the gene matches. Germline CDR1 and CDR2: SGDLS and YYNGEE. The CDR3 runs to 18 residues. CDR3 region: CASSPRTGAISGANVLTF. CDR3 sequence (DNA): TGTGCCAGCAGCCCACGGACAGGGGCCATCTCTGGGGCCAACGTCCTGACTTTC. The full variable domain, its missing parts supplied by reference TRBV9 and TRBJ2-6, is DSGVTQTPKHLITATGQRVTLRCSPRSGDLSVYWYQQSLDQGLQFLIQYYNGEERAKGNILERFSAQQFPDLHSELNLSSLELGDSALYFCASSPRTGAISGANVLTFGAGSRLTVL.

The sample holds a few counts of this clone. The chain links TRBV7-2 to TRBJ2-7, with D tentatively TRBD1 (5 bases). Gene TRBJ2-5 matches the end of the DNA better, so the J call may be wrong. The CDR3 has 13 amino acids. Germline values: CDR1 SGHTA, CDR2 FQGNSA. CDR3: CASSPQGGETQYF. DNA of the CDR3: TGTGCCAGCAGCCCGCAGGGTGGAGAGACCCAGTACTTC.

This clone showed up many times. This chain connects TRBV5-4 to TRBJ2-2; 9 bases line up with TRBD1. This CDR3 has 15 amino acids. J was trimmed by 2 bases and V by 4 bases; bases with no gene match: 3. The V gene's germline CDR1 is SGHNT and CDR2 YYREEE (reference sequence). In DNA, the CDR3 is TGTGCCAGCAGCCCGGGACAGGGTAACACCGGGGAGCTGTTTTTT. As protein: CASSPGQGNTGELFF.

This clone was detected only a few times. The chain links TRBV4-1 to TRBJ1-1, with D unclear. Germline V lookup: CDR1 MGHRA, CDR2 YSYEKL. V shed 1 base and J shed 3 bases, with 6 bases lying between them. CDR3 length: 13 residues. CDR3 amino acids: CASSQVRYTEAFF. The CDR3 DNA is TGCGCCAGCAGCCAAGTTAGGTACACTGAAGCTTTCTTT.

The sample holds a few counts of this clone. The rearrangement joins TRBV29-1 to TRBJ2-6, with 8 bases lining up with TRBD2. Germline V CDR1 and CDR2: SQVTM, ANQGSEA. The CDR3 is 14 residues long. After removal of 7 bases from V and 3 bases from J, the junction contained 5 bases not matched to a gene. CDR3 nucleotide sequence: TGCAGCGCCGATAGCGGGGTTGGGGCCAACGTCCTGACTTTC. The encoded protein is CSADSGVGANVLTF.

This clone was seen once. J is TRBJ2-1 and V is TRBV2; D is undetermined. CDR1 and CDR2 from the germline V gene are SNHLY and FYNNEI. V was trimmed by 6 bases and J by 5 bases, leaving 5 bases between them. This CDR3 is built from 11 residues. The CDR3 loop is CASRLNNEQFF. CDR3 in DNA: TGTGCCAGCAGGCTAAACAATGAGCAGTTCTTC.

This clone has only a few counts. The V call is TRBV5-1, the J call TRBJ2-1; D gene unclear. V was clipped by 5 bases and J by 10 bases, with 16 bases between them. Germline V gene sequence: CDR1 SGHRS, CDR2 YFSETQ. The CDR3 is 13 amino acids. The CDR3 DNA reads TGCGCCAGCAGTCCTACTATCGACGGCGAGCAGTTCTTC. Translation: CASSPTIDGEQFF.

The rearrangement joins TRBV6-4 to TRBJ2-1; 8 bases align to TRBD1. The CDR3 totals 15 residues. The trim removed 3 bases at V and 3 bases at J, leaving 4 bases unmatched. Germline CDR1 reads MRHNA; CDR2 reads SNTAGT. CDR3: CASSDRTGIYNEQFF. In DNA, the CDR3 is TGTGCCAGCAGTGATCGGACAGGGATCTACAATGAGCAGTTCTTC.

This chain connects TRBV6-6 to TRBJ2-3; D gene uncertain. The germline gives CDR1 MNHNY, CDR2 SVGAGI (reference sequence). Trimming stripped 4 bases from V and 0 bases from J, with 8 bases between. This CDR3 comprises 14 residues. CDR3 protein: CASSLGGSTDTQYF. CDR3 coding DNA: TGTGCCAGCAGTTTGGGCGGTAGCACAGATACGCAGTATTTT.

This chain links TRBV5-6 with TRBJ2-2, with 8 bases matching TRBD2. V lost 4 bases, J lost 4 bases, and 9 bases stayed unmatched. The CDR3 extends over 16 amino acids. Germline CDR1 SGHDT, CDR2 YYEEEE. CDR3 nucleotide sequence: TGTGCCAGCAGCCCCATTAGCGGGAAGGTCACCGGGGAGCTGTTTTTT. Protein sequence: CASSPISGKVTGELFF. Based on the CDR3 plus reference TRBV5-6 and TRBJ2-2, the full variable domain is DAGVTQSPTHLIKTRGQQVTLRCSPKSGHDTVSWYQQALGQGPQFIFQYYEEEERQRGNFPDRFSGHQFPNYSSELNVNALLLGDSALYLCASSPISGKVTGELFFGEGSRLTVL.

This clone has a count of ten or more. V is TRBV2 and J is TRBJ2-5; maybe TRBD2 (6 bases). The CDR3 length is 13 residues. Germline CDR1 reads SNHLY; CDR2 reads FYNNEI. V lost 2 bases to trimming and J lost 5 bases, with 9 bases between them. The CDR3 DNA follows: TGTGCCAGCAGTGAATATGGAGGGGAGACCCAGTACTTC. Translated: CASSEYGGETQYF.

This clone turned up a few times. The chain couples TRBV29-1 to TRBJ1-2, with TRBD1 as a possible D gene (6 bases). The germline CDR1 and CDR2 sequences are SQVTM and ANQGSEA. The ends were cut back, 2 bases at V and 5 bases at J, with 9 bases in the middle. The CDR3 spans 12 residues. Here the CDR3 reads CSVEPGQYGYTF. The DNA for the CDR3 is TGCAGCGTTGAACCAGGACAGTATGGCTACACCTTC.

This clone was found a few times. The chain combines TRBV28 with TRBJ2-3; D call uncertain. The CDR3 has 14 residues. Germline V gives CDR1 MDHEN, CDR2 SYDVKM. V was pared by 7 bases and J by 2 bases, with 13 bases between. For the CDR3, the DNA is TGTGCCAGCATAGGGTCCCCGCTCACAGATACGCAGTATTTT. Protein sequence: CASIGSPLTDTQYF. Complete variable domain (other parts from reference TRBV28 and TRBJ2-3): DVKVTQSSRYLVKRTGEKVFLECVQDMDHENMFWYRQDPGLGLRLIYFSYDVKMKEKGDIPEGYSVSREKKERFSLILESASTNQTSMYLCASIGSPLTDTQYFGPGTRLTVL.

This clone was seen a handful of times. V usage is TRBV7-2 and J usage is TRBJ1-1; D not certain. Germline loops: CDR1 SGHTA, CDR2 FQGNSA. The CDR3 runs to 16 residues. Trimming removed 0 bases from V and 0 bases from J, with 11 bases in between. The CDR3 reads CASSLAARTMNTEAFF. The CDR3, as DNA: TGTGCCAGCAGCTTAGCGGCCAGAACCATGAACACTGAAGCTTTCTTT.

The chain employs TRBV6-1 and TRBJ2-1; D is possibly TRBD1 (6 bases). Per germline, CDR1 MNHNS and CDR2 SASEGT. CDR3 size: 13 residues. V was trimmed by 6 bases and J by 6 bases, leaving 12 bases between them. This CDR3 reads CASRLQGINEQFF. The CDR3 nucleotides are TGTGCCAGCAGATTACAGGGAATCAATGAGCAGTTCTTC.

This clone was counted between two and nine times. The chain uses TRBV11-1 and TRBJ2-7, with a possible D match to TRBD2 (5 bases). The CDR3 has 15 amino acids. Germline loops: CDR1 SGHAT, CDR2 FQDESV (reference sequence). Trimming pared 1 base from V and 0 bases from J, leaving 10 bases between. For the CDR3, the DNA is TGTGCCAGCAGCTTAGGCCCGGGATCCTCCTACGAGCAGTACTTC. Protein: CASSLGPGSSYEQYF.

This clone was seen only a few times. Here the CDR3 reads CASSVLLVGSPTDTQYF. In nucleotides, the CDR3 is TGTGCCAGCAGCGTCCTTCTGGTCGGGAGTCCCACAGATACGCAGTATTTT. The chain combines TRBV7-2 with TRBJ2-3; possible D gene TRBD2, 6 bases. Germline V lookup: CDR1 SGHTA, CDR2 FQGNSA. V lost 5 bases and J 2 bases, leaving 20 bases between the germline ends. This CDR3 contains 17 residues.

The rearrangement joins TRBV7-3 to TRBJ1-6; 7 nucleotides match TRBD1. The junction had 5 bases not matched to a gene; V was cut back by 5 bases and J by 4 bases. The germline V gene encodes CDR1 SGHTA and CDR2 FQGTGA. CDR3 length equals 15 residues. In DNA form, the CDR3 reads TGTGCCAGCAGCCCGAAGGGACAGTATAATTCACCCCTCCACTTT. Protein: CASSPKGQYNSPLHF.

In regard to this clone: A junction end diverges from the germline sequence, so it may reflect a read error. CDR3 sequence reads: CATQLDPRDFFF. CDR3 nucleotides: TGTGCCACCCAATTAGACCCCCGGGACTTCTTCTTC. The chain is built from TRBV2 and TRBJ2-7, with D maybe TRBD2 (6 bases). The CDR3 runs 12 residues. Germline loops: CDR1 SNHLY, CDR2 FYNNEI.

This clone was detected a few times. The chain employs TRBV18 and TRBJ2-1; possible D gene TRBD1, 6 bases. Trimming shortened V by 2 bases and J by 5 bases, and 10 bases separated the two germline ends. The CDR3 sequence is 14 residues long. Germline V gene lookup returns CDR1 KGHSH and CDR2 LQKENI. CDR3 sequence reads: CASSPAGDHNEQFF. The CDR3 bases are TGTGCCAGCTCACCAGCAGGGGATCACAATGAGCAGTTCTTC.

This chain joins TRBV5-4 and TRBJ2-3; D perhaps matches TRBD2 (7 bases). Germline V lookup: CDR1 SGHNT, CDR2 YYREEE (reference sequence). Trimming took off 7 bases at V and 5 bases at J, with 17 bases between the two ends. The CDR3 runs 14 residues. Written as DNA, the CDR3 is TGTGCCAGCCGAGGGGGGGGCCTTATAGATACGCAGTATTTT. Protein sequence: CASRGGGLIDTQYF.

The chain joins TRBV5-4 to TRBJ2-7; D ambiguous. Germline V gives CDR1 SGHNT, CDR2 YYREEE (reference sequence). The V and J ends lost 0 bases and 4 bases respectively, with 11 bases between them. The CDR3 runs 14 residues. The CDR3 DNA follows: TGTGCCAGCAGCTTGGCGGGCGAGGCGTACGAGCAGTACTTC. Its translation is CASSLAGEAYEQYF.